This T cell receptor beta chain appears in the sequencing data of a study of human T cells and chemical hapten exposure. Comment on this clonotype: Its antigen is undetermined.

Specified time point: patch test 3, about 24 weeks after DPC sensitization. Treatment of the sample: therapeutic diphenylcyclopropenone sensitization with weekly scalp DPC. One entry per CDR3 protein results from TCRdb running MiXCR on the RACE reads. The sample consists of more than 100,000 distinct CDR3 sequences, around 10% of them appearing once. Germline-derived CDR1 and CDR2 are DFQATT and SNEGSKA (reference sequence). The CDR3 length is 13 residues. Trimming removed 4 bases from V and 4 bases from J, with 11 bases in between. General study results and limits: Patch test score was positively correlated with the counts of TCRs that had expanded at PT1.

This clonotype was sampled from a woman in her forties or fifties with alopecia areata. Some clones in this sample may be carry-over from other donors' samples. Sequenced material: whole blood, taken in connection with sensitization to the hapten diphenylcyclopropenone (DPC). The chain links TRBV20-1 to TRBJ1-3; D not certain. The CDR3 DNA is TGCAGTGCTAACGAGGATTCGGGAAACACCATATATTTT. This translates into CSANEDSGNTIYF.